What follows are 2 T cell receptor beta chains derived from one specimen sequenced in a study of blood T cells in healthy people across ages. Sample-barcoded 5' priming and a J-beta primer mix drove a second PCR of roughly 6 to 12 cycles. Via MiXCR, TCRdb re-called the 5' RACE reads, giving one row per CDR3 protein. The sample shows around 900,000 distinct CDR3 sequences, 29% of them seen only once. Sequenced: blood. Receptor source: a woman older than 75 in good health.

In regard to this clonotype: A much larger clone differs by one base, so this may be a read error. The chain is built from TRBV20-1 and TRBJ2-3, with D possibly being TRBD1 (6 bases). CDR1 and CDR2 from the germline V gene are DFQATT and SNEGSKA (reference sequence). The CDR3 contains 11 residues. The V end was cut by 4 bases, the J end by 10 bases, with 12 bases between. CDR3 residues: CSAIRQAAQYF. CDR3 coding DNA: TGCAGTGCTATACGACAGGCAGCGCAGTATTTT.

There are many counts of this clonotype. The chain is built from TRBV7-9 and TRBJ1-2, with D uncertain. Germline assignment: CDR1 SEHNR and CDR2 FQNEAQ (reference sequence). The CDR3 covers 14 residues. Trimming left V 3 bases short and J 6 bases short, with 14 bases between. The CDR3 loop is CASSFAFPADGYTF. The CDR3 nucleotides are TGTGCCAGCAGCTTCGCCTTTCCAGCGGATGGCTACACCTTC.